The clone carrying this T cell receptor (beta chain) was recorded once. The data are from a study of technical replicates of blood from a handful of donors. Trimming removed 3 bases from V and 0 bases from J, with 3 bases in between. The CDR3 has 12 amino acids. CDR1 and CDR2 from the germline V gene are MNHEY and SMNVEV (reference sequence). Here immunoSEQ multiplex PCR was the method, and the copy in TCRdb shows in-frame clones only, minus some. The sample gives 80,000 or so clones, around 94% of which show up once; around 0.37% is in the top ten. The specimen sequenced was T cells isolated from PBMCs. The receptor was derived from a human donor in good health. This chain connects TRBV27 to TRBJ2-7; D ambiguous. CDR3 nucleotides: TGTGCCAGCAGTTTCTCCTCCTACGAGCAGTACTTC. It is translated as CASSFSSYEQYF.